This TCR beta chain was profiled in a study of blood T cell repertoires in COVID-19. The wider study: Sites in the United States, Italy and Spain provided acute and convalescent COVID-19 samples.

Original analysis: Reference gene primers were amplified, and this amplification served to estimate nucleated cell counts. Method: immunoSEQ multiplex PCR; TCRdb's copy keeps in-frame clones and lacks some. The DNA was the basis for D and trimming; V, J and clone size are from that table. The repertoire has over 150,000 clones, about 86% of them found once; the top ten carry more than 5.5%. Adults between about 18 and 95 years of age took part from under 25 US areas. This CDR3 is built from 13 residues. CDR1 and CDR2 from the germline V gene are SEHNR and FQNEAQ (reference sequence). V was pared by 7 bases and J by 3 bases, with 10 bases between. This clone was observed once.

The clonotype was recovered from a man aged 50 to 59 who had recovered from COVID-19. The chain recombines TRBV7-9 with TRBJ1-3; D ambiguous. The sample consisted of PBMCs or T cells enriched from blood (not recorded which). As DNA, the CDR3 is TGTGCCAGCATCCAAACGGGTGGAAACACCATATATTTT. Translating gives CASIQTGGNTIYF.